This TCR beta chain derives from a study of blood T cell repertoires in COVID-19. In the study overall: Both acute and convalescent COVID-19 samples were obtained from the United States, Italy and Spain.

Trimming at V came to 4 bases and at J to 5 bases, leaving 11 bases not matched to a gene. The CDR3 has 16 residues. The germline CDR1 and CDR2 sequences are SGHRS and YFSETQ. Assay: immunoSEQ multiplex PCR; the TCRdb copy retains only in-frame clones and omits some. The repertoire has approximately 230,000 clones, 80% to 90% of them found once; the top ten carry approximately 15%. Study members were between about 18 and 89 years old and lived in some 26 US regions. Sequencing was carried out using PBMCs or T cells enriched from blood (not recorded which). This sequence originates from a woman between 50 and 59 years old with acute COVID-19. This sequence joins TRBV5-1 and TRBJ2-2; 7 bases fit TRBD1. CDR3 nucleotide sequence: TGCGCCAGCAGCCCCGAGGGACAGACTATAACCGGGGAGCTGTTTTTT. Translating it yields CASSPEGQTITGELFF.